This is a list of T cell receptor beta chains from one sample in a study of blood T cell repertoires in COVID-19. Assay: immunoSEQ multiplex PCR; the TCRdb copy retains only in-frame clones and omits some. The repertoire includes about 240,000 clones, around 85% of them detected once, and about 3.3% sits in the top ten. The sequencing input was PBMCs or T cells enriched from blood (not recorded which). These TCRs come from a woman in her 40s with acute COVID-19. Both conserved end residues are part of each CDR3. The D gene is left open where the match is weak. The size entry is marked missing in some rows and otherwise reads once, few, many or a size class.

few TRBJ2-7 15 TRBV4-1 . CASSQSVGSPYEQYF TGCGCCAGCAGCCAATCGGTCGGGAGCCCCTACGAGCAGTACTTC
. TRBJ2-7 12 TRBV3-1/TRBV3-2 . CASSQVPGEQYF TGTGCCAGCAGCCAAGTGCCAGGCGAGCAGTACTTC
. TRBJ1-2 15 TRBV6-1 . CASSESGGRKSGYTF TGTGCCAGCAGTGAGAGTGGCGGAAGGAAGAGTGGCTACACCTTC
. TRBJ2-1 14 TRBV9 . CASSATFGYNEQFF TGTGCCAGCAGCGCGACTTTCGGGTACAATGAGCAGTTCTTC
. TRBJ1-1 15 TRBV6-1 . CASSEGGVQNLEAFF TGTGCCAGCAGTGAAGGGGGGGTTCAGAATTTGGAAGCTTTCTTT
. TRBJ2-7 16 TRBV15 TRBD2 CATSRGPGGDTYEQYF TGTGCCACCAGCAGAGGTCCGGGGGGGGATACCTACGAGCAGTACTTC
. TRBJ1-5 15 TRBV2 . CASRLGQNSNQPQHF TGTGCCAGCAGACTAGGGCAGAATAGCAATCAGCCCCAGCATTTT
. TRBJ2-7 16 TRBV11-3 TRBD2 CASSSTTSGRRYEQYF TGTGCCAGCAGCTCAACCACGAGCGGGAGAAGGTACGAGCAGTACTTC
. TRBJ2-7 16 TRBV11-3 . CASSFSIGLGGYEQYF TGTGCCAGCAGCTTCTCAATCGGTCTGGGGGGTTACGAGCAGTACTTC
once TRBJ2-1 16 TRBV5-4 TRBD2 CASSQKRTSGGNEQFF TGTGCCAGCAGCCAAAAAAGGACTAGCGGGGGGAATGAGCAGTTCTTC
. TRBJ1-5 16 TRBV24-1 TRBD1 CATSDTGQGDYQPQHF TGTGCCACCAGTGATACTGGACAGGGAGATTATCAGCCCCAGCATTTT
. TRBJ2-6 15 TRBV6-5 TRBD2 CATAGGATGANVLTF TGTGCCACAGCGGGGGGGGCCACTGGGGCCAACGTCCTGACTTTC
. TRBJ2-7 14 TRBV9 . CASSVVSDSYEQYF TGTGCCAGCAGCGTAGTTAGCGATTCCTACGAGCAGTACTTC
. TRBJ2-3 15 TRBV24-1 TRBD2 CATGTSGSVGDTQYF TGTGCCACCGGGACTAGCGGGAGTGTTGGAGATACGCAGTATTTT
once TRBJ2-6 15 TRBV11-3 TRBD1 CASSAGGSGANVLTF TGTGCCAGCAGCGCAGGGGGCTCTGGGGCCAACGTCCTGACTTTC
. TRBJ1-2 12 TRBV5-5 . CASSLIGGGYTF TGTGCCAGCAGCTTAATAGGAGGCGGCTACACCTTC
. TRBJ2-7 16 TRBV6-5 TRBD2 CASSYGLAGVLREQYF TGTGCCAGCAGTTACGGACTAGCGGGGGTTTTAAGGGAGCAGTACTTC
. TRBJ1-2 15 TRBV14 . CASSVGTRPYYGYTF TGTGCCAGCAGCGTTGGGACAAGGCCATACTATGGCTACACCTTC
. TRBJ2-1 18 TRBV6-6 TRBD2 CASSPSPIAGGQLYEQFF TGTGCCAGCAGTCCCTCCCCCATAGCGGGAGGGCAGTTGTATGAGCAGTTCTTC
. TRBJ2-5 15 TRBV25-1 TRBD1 CASSEYARGPGTQYF TGTGCCAGCAGTGAATATGCCAGGGGGCCTGGGACCCAGTACTTC
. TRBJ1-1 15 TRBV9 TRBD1 CASNLQGGMNTEAFF TGTGCCAGCAACTTACAGGGGGGGATGAACACTGAAGCTTTCTTT
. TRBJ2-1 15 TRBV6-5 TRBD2 CASSTPKREGNEQFF TGTGCCAGCAGTACCCCCAAGCGGGAAGGGAATGAGCAGTTCTTC
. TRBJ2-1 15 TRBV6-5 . CASSYSLSGGNEQFF TGTGCCAGCAGTTACTCTTTATCCGGGGGCAATGAGCAGTTCTTC
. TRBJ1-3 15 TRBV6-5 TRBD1 CASSRTGETGNTIYF TGTGCCAGCAGTCGCACAGGGGAGACTGGAAACACCATATATTTT
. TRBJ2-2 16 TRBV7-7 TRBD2 CASSAGTSTGTGELFF TGTGCTAGCAGCGCCGGGACTAGTACGGGTACCGGGGAGCTGTTTTTT
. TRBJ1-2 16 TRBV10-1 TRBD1 CASRVLRQGKNYGYTF TGCGCCAGCAGGGTACTCCGACAGGGAAAAAACTATGGCTACACCTTC
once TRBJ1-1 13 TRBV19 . CASSLQGNTEAFF TGTGCCAGTAGTCTACAGGGGAACACTGAAGCTTTCTTT
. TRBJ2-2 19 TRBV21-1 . CASSKDCVPGLQGTGELFF TGTGCCAGCAGCAAAGATTGCGTACCGGGACTCCAAGGCACCGGGGAGCTGTTTTTT
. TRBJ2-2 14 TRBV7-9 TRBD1 CATMTGTNTGELFF TGTGCCACCATGACAGGGACGAACACCGGGGAGCTGTTTTTT
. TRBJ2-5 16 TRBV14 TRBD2 CASSQELAGTGETQYF TGTGCCAGCAGCCAAGAACTAGCGGGGACGGGCGAGACCCAGTACTTC
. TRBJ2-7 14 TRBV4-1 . CASSQETGTYEQYF TGCGCCAGCAGCCAAGAGACGGGAACCTACGAGCAGTACTTC
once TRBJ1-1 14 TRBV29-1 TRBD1 CSVDPNRGNTEAFF TGCAGCGTTGATCCCAACAGGGGGAACACTGAAGCTTTCTTT
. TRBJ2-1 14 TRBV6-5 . CASSYFDQGGEQFF TGTGCCAGCAGTTACTTCGACCAGGGTGGTGAGCAGTTCTTC
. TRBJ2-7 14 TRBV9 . CASSVAADSYEQYF TGTGCCAGCAGCGTAGCGGCGGATTCCTACGAGCAGTACTTC
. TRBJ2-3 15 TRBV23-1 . CASSRSGEGTDTQYF TGCGCCAGCAGTCGGTCCGGGGAGGGCACAGATACGCAGTATTTT
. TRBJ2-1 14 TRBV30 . CAWSEGGIGERQFF TGTGCCTGGAGCGAAGGCGGGATAGGGGAAAGGCAGTTCTTC
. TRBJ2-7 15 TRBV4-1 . CASSQTVQSSYEQYF TGCGCCAGCAGCCAAACTGTTCAAAGCTCCTACGAGCAGTACTTC
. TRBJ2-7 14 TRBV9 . CASSAGVGTREQYF TGTGCCAGCAGCGCAGGGGTAGGGACCCGTGAGCAGTACTTC
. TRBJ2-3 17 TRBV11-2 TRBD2 CASSSRLAGPRPDTQYF TGTGCCAGCAGCTCGCGACTAGCGGGACCCCGGCCAGATACGCAGTATTTT
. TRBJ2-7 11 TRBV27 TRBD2 CAIRGGGEQYF TGTGCCATTCGGGGGGGCGGCGAGCAGTACTTC
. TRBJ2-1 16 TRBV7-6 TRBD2 CASSMTSGFTYNEQFF TGTGCCAGCAGCATGACTAGCGGGTTCACCTACAATGAGCAGTTCTTC
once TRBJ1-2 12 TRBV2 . CASWGGIYGYTF TGTGCCAGCTGGGGGGGGATCTATGGCTACACCTTC
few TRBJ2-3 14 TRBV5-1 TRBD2 CASSRLASTDTQYF TGCGCCAGCAGCCGACTAGCGAGCACAGATACGCAGTATTTT
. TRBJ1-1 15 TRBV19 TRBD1 CASSPLTGGHLEAFF TGTGCCAGTAGTCCCTTGACAGGGGGCCACCTGGAAGCTTTCTTT
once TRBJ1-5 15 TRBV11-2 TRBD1 CASSSFRGSKQPQHF TGTGCCAGCAGCTCCTTCAGGGGGAGTAAGCAGCCCCAGCATTTT
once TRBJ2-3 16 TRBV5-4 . CASSSGSTYYTDTQYF TGTGCCAGCAGCTCCGGGTCCACCTACTACACAGATACGCAGTATTTT
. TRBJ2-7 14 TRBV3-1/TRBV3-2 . CASSHSYRVYEQYF TGTGCCAGCAGCCATAGTTACAGGGTCTACGAGCAGTACTTC
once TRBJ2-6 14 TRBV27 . CASSLSSGANVLTF TGTGCCAGCAGTCTGAGCTCTGGGGCCAACGTCCTGACTTTC
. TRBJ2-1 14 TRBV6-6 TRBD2 CASRTTSGRVEQFF TGTGCCAGCAGAACGACTAGCGGGAGGGTTGAGCAGTTCTTC
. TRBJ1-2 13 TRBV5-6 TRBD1 CASSRDRLYGYTF TGTGCCAGCAGCCGGGACAGGCTTTATGGCTACACCTTC
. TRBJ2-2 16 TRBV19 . CASSIFAIPNTGELFF TGTGCCAGTAGTATTTTTGCGATCCCGAACACCGGGGAGCTGTTTTTT
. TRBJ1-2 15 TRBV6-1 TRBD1 CASSERRTGTGGYTF TGTGCCAGCAGTGAACGGAGGACAGGGACGGGTGGCTACACCTTC
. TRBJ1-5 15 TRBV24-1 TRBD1 CATSGRTGGSQPQHF TGTGCCACCAGCGGCCGAACAGGGGGTAGTCAGCCCCAGCATTTT